These 14 T cell receptor beta chains share one sample of origin, sequenced in a study of blood T cell repertoires in COVID-19. Using immunoSEQ multiplex PCR, the repertoire was profiled, and TCRdb retains in-frame clones only, with some absent. The sample lists 390,000 or so clones, roughly four fifths occurring once. Sequenced sample: PBMCs or T cells enriched from blood (not recorded which). The receptors derive from a woman aged 50 to 60 who had recovered from COVID-19.

The chain joins TRBV7-9 to TRBJ1-1; D is undetermined. There are 15 residues in the CDR3. Trimming took off 6 bases at V and 1 base at J, with 15 bases between the two ends. Per germline, CDR1 SEHNR and CDR2 FQNEAQ (reference sequence). This CDR3 is CASRKEQNSNTEAFF. Written as DNA, the CDR3 is TGTGCCAGCAGAAAAGAGCAAAACTCGAACACTGAAGCTTTCTTT.

This clone was recorded a few times. The chain is built from TRBV7-3 and TRBJ2-5, with TRBD1 identical over 8 bases. Looked up from germline, CDR1 is SGHTA and CDR2 is FQGTGA. This CDR3 has 15 amino acids. V shed 2 bases, J shed 1 base, and the junction held 3 bases outside the gene matches. As DNA, the CDR3 is TGTGCCAGCAGCTTAGACGGGACAGGCCAAGAGACCCAGTACTTC. Its protein is CASSLDGTGQETQYF.

The table lists this clone with a count of one. The chain links TRBV27 to TRBJ1-5; 7 positions match TRBD1. J gave up 4 bases and V 4 bases, and 7 bases lay outside the gene matches. Germline CDR1 and CDR2: MNHEY and SMNVEV (reference sequence). The CDR3 consists of 15 residues. CDR3 nucleotide sequence: TGTGCCAGCAGTTCCGGACAGGCGGCGAATCAGCCCCAGCATTTT. Residues: CASSSGQAANQPQHF.

The chain joins TRBV19 to TRBJ2-7, with D perhaps TRBD2 (5 bases). The V and J ends lost 5 bases and 7 bases respectively, with 15 bases between them. Per germline, CDR1 LNHDA and CDR2 SQIVND (reference sequence). The CDR3 has 13 residues. This CDR3 is CASSGGGPWEQYF. In nucleotides, the CDR3 is TGTGCCAGTAGTGGAGGAGGCCCCTGGGAGCAGTACTTC.

The genes are TRBV7-2 and TRBJ2-3; weak D call: TRBD1 (5 bases). Germline V lookup: CDR1 SGHTA, CDR2 FQGNSA. The CDR3 is made up of 12 amino acids. Trimming took 5 bases from V and 6 from J, leaving 9 bases between them. The CDR3, as DNA: TGTGCCAGCAGCGGTGGGGCGGATACGCAGTATTTT. Translation gives CASSGGADTQYF.

V and J are TRBV29-1 and TRBJ1-1, with D perhaps TRBD1 (6 bases). Trimming pared 8 bases from V and 3 bases from J, leaving 16 bases between. The CDR3 is 13 amino acids. Germline CDR1 is SQVTM and CDR2 is ANQGSEA. CDR3 loop: CSSLPPGDTEAFF. CDR3 nucleotides: TGCAGCTCATTGCCCCCAGGGGACACTGAAGCTTTCTTT.

The chain uses TRBV6-2 or TRBV6-3 and TRBJ2-2; D uncertain. The germline V and J ends were trimmed by 2 bases and 7 bases, with 14 bases remaining between them. There are 15 residues in the CDR3. Germline CDR1 is MNHEY and CDR2 is SVGEGT. This CDR3 is CASSYEPRVIGELFF. The CDR3, as DNA: TGTGCCAGCAGTTACGAGCCCCGGGTCATCGGGGAGCTGTTTTTT.

Regarding this clone: Other DNA sequences in the same sample also yield this CDR3. The chain employs TRBV19 and TRBJ1-1; tentatively, D is TRBD1 (5 bases). V gave up 6 bases and J gave up 2 bases, with 10 bases separating them. CDR3 length: 13 residues. Germline values: CDR1 LNHDA, CDR2 SQIVND (reference sequence). CDR3 amino acids: CASSRTGNTEAFF. The CDR3 nucleotides are TGTGCCAGTAGCCGAACAGGAAACACTGAAGCTTTCTTT.

The rearrangement links TRBV19 to TRBJ2-2, with a weak D call TRBD1 (5 bases). The germline V gene encodes CDR1 LNHDA and CDR2 SQIVND (reference sequence). The CDR3 contains 13 residues. V was shortened by 4 bases and J by 3 bases, with 6 bases between the two germline ends. The CDR3 region has the DNA TGTGCCAGTAGTACAGGGTACACCGGGGAGCTGTTTTTT. Amino acid sequence: CASSTGYTGELFF.

The gene calls are TRBV30 and TRBJ1-2, with D possibly TRBD1 on 5 matching bases. Looked up from germline, CDR1 is GTSNPN and CDR2 is SVGIG (reference sequence). The CDR3 sequence is 14 residues long. Trimming pared 0 bases from V and 8 bases from J, leaving 16 bases between. The CDR3 protein is CAWSVTGELRGYTF. Here the CDR3 DNA reads TGTGCCTGGAGTGTAACAGGCGAACTACGCGGCTACACCTTC. The variable domain in full, completed from reference TRBV30 and TRBJ1-2, reads SQTIHQWPATLVQPVGSPLSLECTVEGTSNPNLYWYRQAAGRGLQLLFYSVGIGQISSEVPQNLSASRPQDRQFILSSKKLLLSDSGFYLCAWSVTGELRGYTFGSGTRLTVV.

The rearrangement links TRBV7-2 to TRBJ1-1; D is ambiguous. Germline assignment: CDR1 SGHTA and CDR2 FQGNSA. The length of the CDR3 is 15 residues. V gave up 0 bases and J gave up 1 base, with 9 bases separating them. CDR3 sequence (DNA): TGTGCCAGCAGCTTAGCTGGGAGACAGAACACTGAAGCTTTCTTT. Protein product: CASSLAGRQNTEAFF.

This chain joins TRBV30 and TRBJ1-4; D may be TRBD1 (5 bases). V was shortened by 3 bases and J by 7 bases, with 15 bases between the two germline ends. The germline CDR1 and CDR2 sequences are GTSNPN and SVGIG (reference sequence). The CDR3 is made up of 14 amino acids. The DNA for the CDR3 is TGTGCCTGGAGGCCGGGGGAGGTGATTGAAAAACTGTTTTTT. Translating it yields CAWRPGEVIEKLFF.

The chain combines TRBV11-2 with TRBJ2-1, with a possible D match to TRBD2 (5 bases). Trimming took off 0 bases at V and 7 bases at J, with 16 bases between the two ends. CDR1 and CDR2 from the germline V gene are SGHAT and FQNNGV. The CDR3 is made up of 16 amino acids. The CDR3 region has the DNA TGTGCCAGCAGCTTAGATAGAGGCGGGCAGCGGAATGAGCAGTTCTTC. This codes for CASSLDRGGQRNEQFF.

The chain employs TRBV6-1 and TRBJ1-3; 7 bases are shared with TRBD1. Per germline, CDR1 MNHNS and CDR2 SASEGT. J was trimmed by 4 bases and V by 3 bases; bases with no gene match: 3. This CDR3 comprises 14 residues. The DNA for the CDR3 is TGTGCCAGCAGTGATACAGGGGAGGGAAACACCATATATTTT. This translates into CASSDTGEGNTIYF.